A selection of T cell receptor beta chains follows, all from one sample in a study of T cell changes during pregnancy in multiple sclerosis. Profiling relied on immunoSEQ multiplex PCR, and the TCRdb table lists in-frame clones only, not all of them. The data show around 56,000 clones, around nine tenths seen once. The source material was peripheral blood, sampled in the first trimester of pregnancy. Receptors originate from a female donor in good health, enrolled as a control in a pregnancy study. CDR3s leave out the opening cysteine and the closing phenylalanine or tryptophan. Some rows mark clone size as missing; the rest say once, few, many or name a class of expanded clone.

clone_size: few; j_call: TRBJ2-2; v_call: TRBV29-1; cdr3_aa: SVGQGAGELF
clone_size: -; j_call: TRBJ2-6; v_call: TRBV18; cdr3_aa: ASSPLPQGDNSGANVLT
clone_size: -; j_call: TRBJ1-5; v_call: TRBV30; cdr3_aa: AWSGGGDQPQH
clone_size: -; j_call: TRBJ2-3; v_call: TRBV4-1; cdr3_aa: ASSLRTGPDTQY
clone_size: -; j_call: TRBJ2-1; v_call: TRBV6-4; cdr3_aa: ASSDDGTVNEQF
clone_size: -; j_call: TRBJ1-1; v_call: TRBV10-3; cdr3_aa: AIRNGRTARDTEAF
clone_size: -; j_call: TRBJ2-2; v_call: TRBV28; cdr3_aa: ASNHATRVGELF
clone_size: -; j_call: TRBJ2-7; v_call: TRBV13; cdr3_aa: ASSYSGRPSYEQY
clone_size: -; j_call: TRBJ1-2; v_call: TRBV7-9; cdr3_aa: ASSATGVDGYT
clone_size: -; j_call: TRBJ2-2; v_call: TRBV4-2; cdr3_aa: ASSHPGSGSPPNTGELF
clone_size: once; j_call: TRBJ1-4; v_call: TRBV7-9; cdr3_aa: ASSPIRGRDEKLF
clone_size: -; j_call: TRBJ2-1; v_call: TRBV5-1; cdr3_aa: ASSSPGQGSNEQF
clone_size: -; j_call: TRBJ2-1; v_call: TRBV5-6; cdr3_aa: ASSLAGGEQF
clone_size: -; j_call: TRBJ2-7; v_call: TRBV7-3; cdr3_aa: ASSLGGADEQY
clone_size: -; j_call: TRBJ2-7; v_call: TRBV7-2; cdr3_aa: ASSSPYEQY
clone_size: -; j_call: TRBJ2-7; v_call: TRBV12-5; cdr3_aa: ASGLARPGGNEQY
clone_size: -; j_call: TRBJ1-1; v_call: TRBV2; cdr3_aa: ASSEAGGDRGTEAF
clone_size: -; j_call: TRBJ2-6; v_call: TRBV27; cdr3_aa: ASSFVGALARGANVLT
clone_size: -; j_call: TRBJ2-1; v_call: TRBV9; cdr3_aa: ASSVISPSNEQF
clone_size: once; j_call: TRBJ1-1; v_call: TRBV15; cdr3_aa: ATSRDRGQNTEAF
clone_size: -; j_call: TRBJ1-1; v_call: TRBV6-6; cdr3_aa: ASTLPGGGTEAF
clone_size: once; j_call: TRBJ2-1; v_call: TRBV5-4; cdr3_aa: ASSLRGGGSYNEQF
clone_size: -; j_call: TRBJ2-7; v_call: TRBV2; cdr3_aa: ASRDTPYEQY
clone_size: -; j_call: TRBJ2-5; v_call: TRBV5-4; cdr3_aa: ASSRDYDPTQY
clone_size: -; j_call: TRBJ2-7; v_call: TRBV5-5; cdr3_aa: ASNPGPGGYEQY
clone_size: -; j_call: TRBJ2-5; v_call: TRBV5-1; cdr3_aa: ASSLAGSTMQETQY
clone_size: -; j_call: TRBJ2-2; v_call: TRBV27; cdr3_aa: ASSFIANTGELF
clone_size: -; j_call: TRBJ1-4; v_call: TRBV29-1; cdr3_aa: SVVLARTTNEKLF
clone_size: once; j_call: TRBJ2-1; v_call: TRBV6-5; cdr3_aa: ASSPRDNYNEQF
clone_size: -; j_call: TRBJ1-1; v_call: TRBV18; cdr3_aa: ASSPRDRLAEAF
clone_size: -; j_call: TRBJ2-3; v_call: TRBV7-2; cdr3_aa: ASSLESVLAGGPDTQY
clone_size: -; j_call: TRBJ2-1; v_call: TRBV19; cdr3_aa: ASSRGGSSYNEQF
clone_size: -; j_call: TRBJ2-5; v_call: TRBV28; cdr3_aa: ASSLWEDGLAGGETQY
clone_size: once; j_call: TRBJ2-1; v_call: TRBV6-5; cdr3_aa: ASSSRGLRFGDEQF
clone_size: -; j_call: TRBJ2-1; v_call: TRBV5-5; cdr3_aa: ASSLDGRGWDNEQF
clone_size: -; j_call: TRBJ2-5; v_call: TRBV7-6; cdr3_aa: ASSPGQGYQETQY
clone_size: -; j_call: TRBJ2-6; v_call: TRBV9; cdr3_aa: ASSGAETGRSASGANVLT
clone_size: -; j_call: TRBJ2-7; v_call: TRBV6-1; cdr3_aa: ASSEEGPFRDRVSYEQY
clone_size: -; j_call: TRBJ2-2; v_call: TRBV18; cdr3_aa: ASSPGDRRELF
clone_size: -; j_call: TRBJ2-7; v_call: TRBV6-6; cdr3_aa: ASSLFYEQY
clone_size: once; j_call: TRBJ1-4; v_call: TRBV15; cdr3_aa: ATSRGGVAGEKLF
clone_size: -; j_call: TRBJ2-5; v_call: TRBV7-6; cdr3_aa: ASSLALAGGPPQETQY
clone_size: -; j_call: TRBJ1-4; v_call: TRBV7-6; cdr3_aa: ASSLAGQWEANEKLF
clone_size: -; j_call: TRBJ2-7; v_call: TRBV30; cdr3_aa: AWSVAGEQY
clone_size: -; j_call: TRBJ1-1; v_call: TRBV11-3; cdr3_aa: ASSLGPGMNTEAF
clone_size: -; j_call: TRBJ2-6; v_call: TRBV19; cdr3_aa: ASSPHRVTGANVLT
clone_size: few; j_call: TRBJ1-2; v_call: TRBV7-9; cdr3_aa: ASSPGWLYGYT
clone_size: -; j_call: TRBJ2-1; v_call: TRBV5-1; cdr3_aa: ASSLASSGYNEQF
clone_size: -; j_call: TRBJ2-7; v_call: TRBV4-1; cdr3_aa: ASSQESGRYEQY
clone_size: -; j_call: TRBJ2-7; v_call: TRBV19; cdr3_aa: ASSIRRVGPYEQY
clone_size: -; j_call: TRBJ2-1; v_call: TRBV15; cdr3_aa: ATRGPRTASSYNEQF
clone_size: -; j_call: TRBJ1-1; v_call: TRBV19; cdr3_aa: ASSGAWLNTEAF
clone_size: -; j_call: TRBJ2-7; v_call: TRBV21-1; cdr3_aa: ASSKGRYSTYEQY
clone_size: -; j_call: TRBJ1-2; v_call: TRBV7-9; cdr3_aa: ASSLGRGSRGNYGYT
clone_size: many; j_call: TRBJ2-2; v_call: TRBV19; cdr3_aa: ASSPSSFDTGELF
clone_size: -; j_call: TRBJ2-3; v_call: TRBV7-9; cdr3_aa: ASSPVAGGFTDTQY